A selection of T cell receptor beta chains follows, all from one sample in a study of CXCR3-negative and CXCR3-positive naive CD8 T cells. From the 5' RACE reads, TCRdb lists one entry per CDR3 protein and no DNA. This sample's table has under 85,000 distinct CDR3 sequences. The specimen was naive CXCR3+ CD8+ T cells from blood. These receptor sequences come from a human donor in good health. Some clones in this sample may be carry-over from other donors' samples. Both conserved end residues are part of each CDR3.

>TRBV9|TRBJ2-3
CASSVVVADTQYF
>TRBV24-1|TRBJ2-1
CATSLVPNEQFF
>TRBV4-2|TRBJ2-7
CASSQERGSLEQYF
>TRBV28|TRBJ2-1
CASRDKIYNEQFF
>TRBV20-1|TRBJ2-1
CSARDLASGSISSYNEQFF
>TRBV6-2/TRBV6-3|TRBJ2-7
CASAYSGLSYEQYF
>TRBV5-6|TRBJ2-5
CASSSAGGETQYF
>TRBV27|TRBJ1-1
CASSWTALEEYTEAFF
>TRBV25-1|TRBJ2-1
CASSEFSGGAIEQFF
>TRBV10-3|TRBJ2-7
CAISDGGGTYEQYF
>TRBV11-3|TRBJ2-4
CASSPKGRSIQYF
>TRBV28|TRBJ2-7
CASSLRGRREQYF
>TRBV7-2|TRBJ2-5
CASSSRLSARYRQETQYF
>TRBV29-1|TRBJ2-7
CSVEEGTGLYEQYF
>TRBV15|TRBJ1-1
CATSRARTEAFF
>TRBV5-1|TRBJ2-7
CASRYGLAWGEQYF
>TRBV6-2/TRBV6-3|TRBJ2-7
CASSYSEEQYF
>TRBV12-3/TRBV12-4|TRBJ2-5
CASSPQEETQYF
>TRBV7-6|TRBJ2-7
CASSLEVSSYEQYF
>TRBV28|TRBJ2-2
CASSFYGTGGSEELFF
>TRBV27|TRBJ1-2
CASSPLVDYGYTF
>TRBV20-1|TRBJ2-7
CSARPTGGTYEQYF
>TRBV7-6|TRBJ2-1
CASSLPGTEKYNEQFF
>TRBV5-1|TRBJ2-1
CASGEGQGNNEQFF
>TRBV28|TRBJ1-2
CASSFSGGYYGYTF
>TRBV10-2|TRBJ2-7
CASTGRRWAPREQYF
>TRBV29-1|TRBJ2-5
CSVEDPSSRRQETQYF
>TRBV10-2|TRBJ2-1
CASTESRGLDEQFF
>TRBV12-3/TRBV12-4|TRBJ2-3
CASSFTSHTDTQYF
>TRBV4-1|TRBJ2-1
CASSQGPWRASSYNEQFF
>TRBV20-1|TRBJ2-7
CSARGLAQSSYEQYF
>TRBV28|TRBJ2-1
CASIGRFYNEQFF
>TRBV18|TRBJ2-7
CASSPPGTSALYEQYF
>TRBV28|TRBJ2-7
CASSPMTGNYEQYF
>TRBV6-4|TRBJ2-1
CASSKDAQGNEQFF
>TRBV11-2|TRBJ2-5
CASSARSSGQETQYF
>TRBV10-3|TRBJ1-1
CAISEVAGTEAFF
>TRBV5-5|TRBJ1-6
CASSLLVSGGSYNSPLHF
>TRBV28|TRBJ2-1
CASSLSAARAEQFF
>TRBV7-7|TRBJ2-2
CASSLEVDTGELFF
>TRBV12-3/TRBV12-4|TRBJ2-1
CASKTAGAHNEQFF
>TRBV7-8|TRBJ2-7
CASSLRLAGGYEQYF
>TRBV27|TRBJ1-5
CASSSLLGNGNQPQHF
>TRBV6-5|TRBJ2-1
CASSYRLGNEQFF
>TRBV4-3|TRBJ2-3
CASSQGTGTDTQYF
>TRBV14|TRBJ2-1
CASSQSGTNYNEQFF
>TRBV14|TRBJ2-7
CASSQRGYSYEQYF
>TRBV29-1|TRBJ2-7
CSGVSSYEQYF
>TRBV27|TRBJ1-1
CASSLRGDLNTEAFF
>TRBV18|TRBJ2-7
CASSPGQSYEQYF
>TRBV19|TRBJ1-1
CASSPDPSQEAFF
>TRBV6-2/TRBV6-3|TRBJ2-2
CASSFSPQGTAYTGELFF
>TRBV5-6|TRBJ2-1
CASSGTGTGVYNEQFF
>TRBV5-1|TRBJ2-1
CASSLDLNNEQFF
>TRBV14|TRBJ2-1
CASSPEVEGADEQFF
>TRBV24-1|TRBJ1-4
CATSDPGQGAAAGEKLFF
>TRBV5-4|TRBJ2-4
CASSLFGGSSGPAGLNIQYF
>TRBV29-1|TRBJ2-7
CSVASSYEQYF
>TRBV4-1|TRBJ1-1
CASSQVLTGGSNTEAFF
>TRBV28|TRBJ2-1
CASSLQRGGVDEQFF